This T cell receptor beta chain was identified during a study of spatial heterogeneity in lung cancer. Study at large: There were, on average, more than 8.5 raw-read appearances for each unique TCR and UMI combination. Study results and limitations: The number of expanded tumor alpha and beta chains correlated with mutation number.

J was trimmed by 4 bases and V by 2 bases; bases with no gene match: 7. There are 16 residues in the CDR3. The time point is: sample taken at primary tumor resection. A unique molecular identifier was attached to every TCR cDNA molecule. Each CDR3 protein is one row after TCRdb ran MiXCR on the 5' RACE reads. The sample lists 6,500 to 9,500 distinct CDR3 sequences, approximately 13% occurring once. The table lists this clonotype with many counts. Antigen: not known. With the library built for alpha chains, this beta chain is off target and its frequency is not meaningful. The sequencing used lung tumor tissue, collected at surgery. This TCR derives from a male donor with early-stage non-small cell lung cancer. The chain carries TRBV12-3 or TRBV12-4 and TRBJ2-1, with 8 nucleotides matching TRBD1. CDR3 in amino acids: CASSLWPGTGYNEQFF. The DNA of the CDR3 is TGTGCCAGCAGTTTATGGCCCGGGACAGGATACAATGAGCAGTTCTTC.